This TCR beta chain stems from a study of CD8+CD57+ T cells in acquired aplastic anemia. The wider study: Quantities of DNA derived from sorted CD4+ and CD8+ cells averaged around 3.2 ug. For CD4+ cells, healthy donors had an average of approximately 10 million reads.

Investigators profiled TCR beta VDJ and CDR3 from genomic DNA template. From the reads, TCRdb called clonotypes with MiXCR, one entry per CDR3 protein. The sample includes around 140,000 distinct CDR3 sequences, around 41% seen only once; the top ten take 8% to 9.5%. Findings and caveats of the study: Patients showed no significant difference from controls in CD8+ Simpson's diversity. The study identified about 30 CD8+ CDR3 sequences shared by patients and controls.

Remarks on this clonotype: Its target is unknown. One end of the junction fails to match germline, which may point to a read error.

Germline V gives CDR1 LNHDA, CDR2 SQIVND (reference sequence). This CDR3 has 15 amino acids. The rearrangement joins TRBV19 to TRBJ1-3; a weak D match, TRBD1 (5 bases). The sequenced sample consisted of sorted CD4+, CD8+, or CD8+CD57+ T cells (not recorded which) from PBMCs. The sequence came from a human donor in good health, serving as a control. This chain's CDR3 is CASMGNLWAMDTMYF. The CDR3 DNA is TGTGCCAGTATGGGGAACCTTTGGGCAATGGACACCATGTATTTC.